This TCR beta chain emerged from a study of T cell repertoires in cytomegalovirus infection. Study-level background: Based on public TCR beta signatures, there were indications of CMV infection and of a matching HLA type. Overall study findings and caveats: Dominating the ex vivo response were HLA-C-restricted CMV-specific TCR beta clonotypes.

TCRdb re-called the reads through MiXCR, storing one row per CDR3 protein. The data show about 740,000 distinct CDR3 sequences, roughly 33% seen once. CDR3 length: 14 residues. CDR1 is SGHRS and CDR2 is YFSETQ in the germline V gene. Trimming shortened V by 5 bases and J by 4 bases, and 14 bases separated the two germline ends. This clonotype was counted a few times. Its antigen is not known. The sequence derives from a human donor in good health (CMV status not recorded). Some clones in this sample may be carry-over from other donors' samples. Sample: cultured PBMCs, taken from culture after CMV antigen stimulation. This chain uses TRBV5-1 with TRBJ2-3, with a tentative D call TRBD2 (6 bases). The CDR3 nucleotides are TGCGCCAGCAGTATGGGGGGACGGGCAGATACGCAGTATTTT. Protein sequence: CASSMGGRADTQYF. Full variable domain (outside the CDR3, taken from reference TRBV5-1 and TRBJ2-3): KAGVTQTPRYLIKTRGQQVTLSCSPISGHRSVSWYQQTPGQGLQFLFEYFSETQRNKGNFPGRFSGRQFSNSRSEMNVSTLELGDSALYLCASSMGGRADTQYFGPGTRLTVL.